This T cell receptor (beta chain) was obtained from a study of T-cell memory formation after mild COVID-19. A single record per CDR3 protein comes from TCRdb applying MiXCR to the 5' RACE reads. The data contain about 320,000 distinct CDR3 sequences, around an eighth of them singletons. In its sample, this clonotype was seen a few times. This CDR3 contains 12 residues. The V end lost 0 bases, the J end lost 6 bases, and 7 bases lay between the germline ends. The germline V gene has CDR1 SGHDT and CDR2 YYEEEE. Sequenced sample: PBMCs or a T cell subset sorted from them (not recorded which). The receptor's source is a man between 18 and 35 years old who had mild COVID-19 (a few samples of this study predate the infection). Cell type and time point are not known. The chain couples TRBV5-6 to TRBJ2-7; no clear D gene. The chain's CDR3 is CASSLDPVEQYF. CDR3 nucleotides: TGTGCCAGCAGCTTGGACCCTGTCGAGCAGTACTTC.